This record concerns one TCR beta chain sequence. The sample belongs to a study of CD8 T cells in Susac syndrome. TEMRA cells were FACS-enriched, with CD8+ and CD4+ T cells isolated negatively. The CDR3 contains 15 residues. V was pared by 3 bases and J by 3 bases, with 15 bases between. Germline V gene data show CDR1 as LNHDA and CDR2 as SQIVND (reference sequence). Reverse transcription used roughly 0.45 to 1 ug RNA and random hexamers. TCR beta CDR3 was amplified by immunoSEQ multiplex PCR. This amplification extended across 54 Vbeta and 13 Jbeta segments. From the immunoSEQ multiplex PCR reads, TCRdb called clonotypes with MiXCR, one entry per CDR3 protein. This table has tens of thousands of distinct CDR3 sequences, over 85% appearing once.

Input material: CD8+ T cells from PBMCs. This sequence originates from a human donor in good health. The gene calls are TRBV19 and TRBJ2-7; TRBD2 might be the D (5 bases). Written as DNA, the CDR3 is TGTGCCAGTAGTATTGTCGGGGATGAGGACTACGAGCAGTACTTC. This sequence encodes CASSIVGDEDYEQYF.